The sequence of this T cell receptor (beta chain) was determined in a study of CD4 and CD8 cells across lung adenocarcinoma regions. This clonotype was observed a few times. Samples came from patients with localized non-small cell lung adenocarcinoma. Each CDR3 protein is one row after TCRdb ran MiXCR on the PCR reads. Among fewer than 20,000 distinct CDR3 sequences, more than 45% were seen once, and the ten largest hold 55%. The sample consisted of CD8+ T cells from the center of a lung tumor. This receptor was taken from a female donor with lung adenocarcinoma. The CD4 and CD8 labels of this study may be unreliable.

The CDR3 spells CASSLFQEADTDTQYF. DNA for the CDR3: TGTGCCAGCAGCTTGTTTCAGGAGGCGGACACAGATACGCAGTATTTT. The V call is TRBV5-4, the J call TRBJ2-3; possibly TRBD2 for D (5 bases). Trimming left V 1 base short and J 2 bases short, with 14 bases between. This CDR3 has 16 amino acids. Germline V gene sequence: CDR1 SGHNT, CDR2 YYREEE (reference sequence).